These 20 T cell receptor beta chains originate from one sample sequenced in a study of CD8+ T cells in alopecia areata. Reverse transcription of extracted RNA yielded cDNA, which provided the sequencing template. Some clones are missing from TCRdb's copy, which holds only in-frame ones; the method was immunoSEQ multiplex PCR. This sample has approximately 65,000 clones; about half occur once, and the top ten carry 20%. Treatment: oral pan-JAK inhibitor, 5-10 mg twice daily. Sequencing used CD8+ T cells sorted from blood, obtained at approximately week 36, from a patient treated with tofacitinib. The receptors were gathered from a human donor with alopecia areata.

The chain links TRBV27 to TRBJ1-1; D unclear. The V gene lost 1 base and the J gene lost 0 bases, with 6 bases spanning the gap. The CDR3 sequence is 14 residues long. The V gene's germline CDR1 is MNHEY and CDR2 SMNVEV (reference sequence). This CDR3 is CASSLFSMNTEAFF. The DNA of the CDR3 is TGTGCCAGCAGTTTATTTTCCATGAACACTGAAGCTTTCTTT.

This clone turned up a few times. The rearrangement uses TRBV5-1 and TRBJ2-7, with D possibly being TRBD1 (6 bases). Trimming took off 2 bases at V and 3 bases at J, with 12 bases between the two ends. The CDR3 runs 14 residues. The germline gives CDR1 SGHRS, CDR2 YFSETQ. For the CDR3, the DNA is TGCGCCAGCAGCTTCGGCAGGGGAGACTACGAGCAGTACTTC. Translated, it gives CASSFGRGDYEQYF.

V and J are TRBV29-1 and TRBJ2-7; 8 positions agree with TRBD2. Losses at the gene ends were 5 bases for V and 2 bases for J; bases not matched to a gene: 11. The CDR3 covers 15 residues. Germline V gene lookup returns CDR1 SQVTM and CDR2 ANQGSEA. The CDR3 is CSVSLAETSAYEQYF. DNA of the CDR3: TGCAGCGTTTCTCTAGCGGAGACTAGCGCCTACGAGCAGTACTTC.

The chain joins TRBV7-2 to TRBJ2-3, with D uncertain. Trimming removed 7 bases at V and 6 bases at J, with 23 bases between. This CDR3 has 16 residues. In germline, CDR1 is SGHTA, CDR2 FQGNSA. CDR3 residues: CASTAAQQGPRDTQYF. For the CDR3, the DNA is TGTGCCAGCACTGCCGCCCAGCAAGGACCGCGGGATACGCAGTATTTT. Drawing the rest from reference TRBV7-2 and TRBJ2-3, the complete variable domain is GAGVSQSPSNKVTEKGKDVELRCDPISGHTALYWYRQSLGQGLEFLIYFQGNSAPDKSGLPSDRFSAERTGGSVSTLTIQRTQQEDSAVYLCASTAAQQGPRDTQYFGPGTRLTVL.

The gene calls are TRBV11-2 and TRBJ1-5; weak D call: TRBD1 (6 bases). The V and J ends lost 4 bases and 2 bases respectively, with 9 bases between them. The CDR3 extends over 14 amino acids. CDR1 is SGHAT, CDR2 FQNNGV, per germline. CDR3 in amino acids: CASSWGHGNQPQHF. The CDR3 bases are TGTGCCAGCAGCTGGGGACATGGCAATCAGCCCCAGCATTTT.

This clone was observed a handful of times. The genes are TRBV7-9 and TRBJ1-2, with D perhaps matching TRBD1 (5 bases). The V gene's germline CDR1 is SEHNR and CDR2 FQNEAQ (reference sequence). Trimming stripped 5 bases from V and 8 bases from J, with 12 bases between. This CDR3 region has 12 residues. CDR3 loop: CASSPWTSGYTF. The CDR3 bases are TGTGCCAGCAGCCCCTGGACATCGGGCTACACCTTC.

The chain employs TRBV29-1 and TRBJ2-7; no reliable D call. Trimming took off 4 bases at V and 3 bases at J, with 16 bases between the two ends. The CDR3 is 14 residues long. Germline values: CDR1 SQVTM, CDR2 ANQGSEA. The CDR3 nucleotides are TGCAGCGTTGCTAACAACAACTTTTACTACGAGCAGTACTTC. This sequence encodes CSVANNNFYYEQYF.

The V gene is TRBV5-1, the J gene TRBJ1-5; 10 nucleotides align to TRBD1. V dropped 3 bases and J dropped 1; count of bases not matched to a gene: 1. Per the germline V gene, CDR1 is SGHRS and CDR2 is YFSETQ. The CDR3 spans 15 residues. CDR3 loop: CASSWTGGSNQPQHF. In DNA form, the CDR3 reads TGCGCCAGCAGCTGGACAGGGGGGAGCAATCAGCCCCAGCATTTT.

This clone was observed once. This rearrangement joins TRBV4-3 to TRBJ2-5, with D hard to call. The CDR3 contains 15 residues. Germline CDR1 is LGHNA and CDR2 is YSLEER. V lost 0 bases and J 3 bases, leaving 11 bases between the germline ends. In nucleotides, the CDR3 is TGCGCCAGCAGCCAAGACGTAGGGCAGGAAGAGACCCAGTACTTC. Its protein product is CASSQDVGQEETQYF.

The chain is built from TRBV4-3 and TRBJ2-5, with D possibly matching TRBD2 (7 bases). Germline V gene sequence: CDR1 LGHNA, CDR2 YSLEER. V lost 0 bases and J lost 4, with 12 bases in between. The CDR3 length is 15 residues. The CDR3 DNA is TGCGCCAGCAGCCAAGATGGCGGGGGCGGAGAGACCCAGTACTTC. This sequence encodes CASSQDGGGGETQYF.

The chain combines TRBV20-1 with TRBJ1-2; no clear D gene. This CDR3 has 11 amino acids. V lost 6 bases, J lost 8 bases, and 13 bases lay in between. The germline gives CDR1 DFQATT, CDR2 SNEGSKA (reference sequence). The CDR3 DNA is TGCAGTGCCCCGGGGAGTGGCGGCTACACCTTC. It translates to CSAPGSGGYTF.

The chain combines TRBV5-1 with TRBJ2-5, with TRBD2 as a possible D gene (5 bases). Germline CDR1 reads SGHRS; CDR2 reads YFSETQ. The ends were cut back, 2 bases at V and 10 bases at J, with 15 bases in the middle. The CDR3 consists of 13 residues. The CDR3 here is CASSFGQPGDQYF. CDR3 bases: TGCGCCAGCAGCTTTGGGCAACCCGGGGACCAGTACTTC.

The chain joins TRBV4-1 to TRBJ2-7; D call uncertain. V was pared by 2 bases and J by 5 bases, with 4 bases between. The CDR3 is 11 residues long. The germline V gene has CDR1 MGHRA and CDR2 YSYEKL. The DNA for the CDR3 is TGCGCCAGCAGCCAATCTAACGAGCAGTACTTC. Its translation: CASSQSNEQYF.

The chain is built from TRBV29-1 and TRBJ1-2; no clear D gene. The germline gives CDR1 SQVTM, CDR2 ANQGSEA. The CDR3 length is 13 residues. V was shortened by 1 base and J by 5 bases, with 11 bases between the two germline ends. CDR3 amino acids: CSVEGGGWYGYTF. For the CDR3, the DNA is TGCAGCGTTGAAGGGGGAGGGTGGTATGGCTACACCTTC.

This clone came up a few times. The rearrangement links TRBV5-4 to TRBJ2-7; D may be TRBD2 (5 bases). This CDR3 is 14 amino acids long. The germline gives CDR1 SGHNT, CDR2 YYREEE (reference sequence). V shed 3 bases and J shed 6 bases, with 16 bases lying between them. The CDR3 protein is CASSSTGSPSEQYF. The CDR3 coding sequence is TGTGCCAGCAGCTCGACGGGGTCCCCTTCCGAGCAGTACTTC.

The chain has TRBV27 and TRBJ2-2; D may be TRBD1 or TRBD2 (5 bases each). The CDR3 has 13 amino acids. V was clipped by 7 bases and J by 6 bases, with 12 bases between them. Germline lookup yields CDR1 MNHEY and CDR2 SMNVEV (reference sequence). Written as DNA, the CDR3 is TGTGCCAGCACCCCCGGGGCAGCCGGGGAGCTGTTTTTT. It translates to CASTPGAAGELFF.

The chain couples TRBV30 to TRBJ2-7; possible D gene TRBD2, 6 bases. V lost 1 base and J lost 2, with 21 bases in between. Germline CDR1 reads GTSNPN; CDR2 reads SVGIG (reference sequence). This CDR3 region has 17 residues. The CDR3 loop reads CAWSGSTGTLKAYEQYF. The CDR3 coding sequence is TGTGCCTGGAGTGGGTCGACCGGGACTTTGAAAGCCTACGAGCAGTACTTC.

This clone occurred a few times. The CDR3 is CASSLEGGNEQYF. The CDR3 DNA reads as TGCGCCAGCAGCTTGGAAGGTGGAAACGAGCAGTACTTC. The chain has TRBV5-1 and TRBJ2-7; D gene unclear. CDR1 is SGHRS and CDR2 is YFSETQ in the germline V gene. V was clipped by 0 bases and J by 5 bases, with 9 bases between them. The CDR3 is made up of 13 amino acids.

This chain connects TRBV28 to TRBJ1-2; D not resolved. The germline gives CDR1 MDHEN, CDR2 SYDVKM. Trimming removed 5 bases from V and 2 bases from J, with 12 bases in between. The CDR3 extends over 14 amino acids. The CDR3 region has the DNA TGTGCCAGCAGTGAAAGGACGCGGAACTATGGCTACACCTTC. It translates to CASSERTRNYGYTF.

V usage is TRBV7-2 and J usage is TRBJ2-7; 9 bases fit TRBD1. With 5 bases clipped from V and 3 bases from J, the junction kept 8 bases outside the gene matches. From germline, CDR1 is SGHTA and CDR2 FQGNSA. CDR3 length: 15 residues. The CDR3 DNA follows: TGTGCCAGCAGCCCCGCCGGGACAGGGAGCTACGAGCAGTACTTC. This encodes CASSPAGTGSYEQYF.